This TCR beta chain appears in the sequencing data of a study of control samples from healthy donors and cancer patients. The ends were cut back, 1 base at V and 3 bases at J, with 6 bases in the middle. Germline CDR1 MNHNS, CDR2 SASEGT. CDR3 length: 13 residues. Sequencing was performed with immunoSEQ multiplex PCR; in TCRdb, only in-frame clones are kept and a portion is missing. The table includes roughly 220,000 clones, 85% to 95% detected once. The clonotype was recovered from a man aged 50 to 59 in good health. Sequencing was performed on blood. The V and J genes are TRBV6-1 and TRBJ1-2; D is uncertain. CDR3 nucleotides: TGTGCCAGCAGTGAAGAAGGGTACTATGGCTACACCTTC. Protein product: CASSEEGYYGYTF.